This T cell receptor (beta chain) was sequenced during a study of spatial heterogeneity in lung cancer. TCRdb processed the 5' RACE reads anew with MiXCR; each CDR3 protein has one entry. The table includes thousands of distinct CDR3 sequences, under 55% detected once. Documented time point: sample taken at primary tumor resection. Sequencing of whole RNA from tumor, nontumor lung or frozen PBMC involved no sorting. As regards this clonotype: The antigen is unknown.

The CDR3 totals 14 residues. Germline CDR1 and CDR2: DFQATT and SNEGSKA (reference sequence). Trimming took 0 bases from V and 7 from J; bases not matched to a gene: 5. Points from the study as a whole: Counts of expanded intratumoral alpha and beta TCRs tracked tumor mutation counts. Tumor T-cell coverage was an estimated 7% or so for alpha and around 14% for beta chains.

The genes are TRBV20-1 and TRBJ2-2; TRBD1 agrees at 7 bases. The sequence was obtained from a male donor with early-stage non-small cell lung cancer. The sequencing here drew on lung tumor tissue, taken at surgery. The CDR3 here is CSAREGQSDGELFF. Written as DNA, the CDR3 is TGCAGTGCTAGAGAGGGACAGTCGGACGGGGAGCTGTTTTTT.